The clone carrying this T cell receptor (beta chain) showed up just a few times. Authors' data handling: Counts of nucleated cells, estimated from reference gene primer amplification, were obtained. Repertoires were generated with immunoSEQ multiplex PCR, while TCRdb's copy carries only in-frame clones and drops some. The V and J calls and the clone size are those of that table, but D and trimming were determined from the DNA. This sample has 300,000 to 350,000 clones, with roughly 89% found just once. This sample stems from a study of blood T cell repertoires in COVID-19. As for the study in general: Samples of COVID-19 (acute and convalescent) were obtained from the United States, Italy and Spain.

This CDR3 contains 15 residues. V was cut by 1 base and J by 6 bases, with 13 bases left in between. Germline V CDR1 and CDR2: SGHNT, YYREEE (reference sequence). Sequencing input: peripheral blood. This chain connects TRBV5-4 to TRBJ2-2; possibly TRBD1 for D (6 bases). This clonotype was obtained from a man aged 25-45 years with COVID-19, enrolled during active disease. CDR3 in DNA: TGTGCCAGCAGCTTGAAACAGGGTTTTGCCGGGGAGCTGTTTTTT. This translates into CASSLKQGFAGELFF.